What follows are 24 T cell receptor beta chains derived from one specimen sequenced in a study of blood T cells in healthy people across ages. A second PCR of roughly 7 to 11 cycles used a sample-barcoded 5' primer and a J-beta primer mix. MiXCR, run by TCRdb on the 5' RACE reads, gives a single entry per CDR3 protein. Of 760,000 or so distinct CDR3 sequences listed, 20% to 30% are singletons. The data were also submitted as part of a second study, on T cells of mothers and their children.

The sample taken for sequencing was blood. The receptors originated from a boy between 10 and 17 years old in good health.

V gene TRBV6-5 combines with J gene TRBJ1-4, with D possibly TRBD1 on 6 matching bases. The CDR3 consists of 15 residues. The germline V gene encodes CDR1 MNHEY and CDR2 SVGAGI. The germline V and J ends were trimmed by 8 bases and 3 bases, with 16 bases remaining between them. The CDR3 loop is CASQPGGGPNEKLFF. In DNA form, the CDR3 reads TGTGCCAGCCAGCCCGGAGGGGGGCCTAATGAAAAACTGTTTTTT.

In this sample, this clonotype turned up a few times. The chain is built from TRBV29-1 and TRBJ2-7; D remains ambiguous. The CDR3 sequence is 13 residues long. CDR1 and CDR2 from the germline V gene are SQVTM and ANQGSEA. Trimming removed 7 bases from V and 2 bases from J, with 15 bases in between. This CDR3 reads CSAADRSAYEQYF. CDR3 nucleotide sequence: TGCAGCGCTGCGGACCGATCCGCCTACGAGCAGTACTTC.

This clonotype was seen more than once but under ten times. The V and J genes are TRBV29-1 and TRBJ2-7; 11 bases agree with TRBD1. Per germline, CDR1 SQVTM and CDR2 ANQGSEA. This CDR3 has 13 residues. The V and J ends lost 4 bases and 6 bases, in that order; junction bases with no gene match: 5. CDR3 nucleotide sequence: TGCAGCGTTGTCATGGGACAGGGGGTCGAGCAGTACTTC. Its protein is CSVVMGQGVEQYF.

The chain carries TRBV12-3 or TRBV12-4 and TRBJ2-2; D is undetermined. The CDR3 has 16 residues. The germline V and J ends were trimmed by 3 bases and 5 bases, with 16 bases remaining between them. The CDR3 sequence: CASSFLLGDSTGELFF. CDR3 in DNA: TGTGCCAGCAGTTTTCTGCTTGGCGACTCTACCGGGGAGCTGTTTTTT.

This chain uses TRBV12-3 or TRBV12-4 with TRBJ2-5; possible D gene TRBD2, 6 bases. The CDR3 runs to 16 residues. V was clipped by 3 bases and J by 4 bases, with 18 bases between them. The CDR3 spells CASSFGYGGYRETQYF. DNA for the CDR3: TGTGCCAGCAGTTTCGGGTATGGGGGGTACCGAGAGACCCAGTACTTC.

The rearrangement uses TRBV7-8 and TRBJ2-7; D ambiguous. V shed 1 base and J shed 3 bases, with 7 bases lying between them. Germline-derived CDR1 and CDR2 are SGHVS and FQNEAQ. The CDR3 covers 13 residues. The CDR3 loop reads CASSLVVDYEQYF. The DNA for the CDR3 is TGTGCCAGCAGCTTAGTTGTGGACTACGAGCAGTACTTC.

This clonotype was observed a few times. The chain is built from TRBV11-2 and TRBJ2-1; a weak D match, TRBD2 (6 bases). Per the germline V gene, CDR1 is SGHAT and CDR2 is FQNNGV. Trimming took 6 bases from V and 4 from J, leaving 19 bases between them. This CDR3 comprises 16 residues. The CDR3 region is CASSGVRAGPYNEQFF. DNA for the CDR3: TGTGCCAGCAGTGGCGTTCGGGCGGGGCCGTACAATGAGCAGTTCTTC.

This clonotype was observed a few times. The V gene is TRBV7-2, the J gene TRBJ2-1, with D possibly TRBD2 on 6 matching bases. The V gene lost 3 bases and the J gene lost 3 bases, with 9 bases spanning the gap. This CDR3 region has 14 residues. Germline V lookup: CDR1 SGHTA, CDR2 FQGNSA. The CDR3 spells CASSFLGGYNEQFF. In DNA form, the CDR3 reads TGTGCCAGCAGCTTTCTCGGGGGCTACAATGAGCAGTTCTTC.

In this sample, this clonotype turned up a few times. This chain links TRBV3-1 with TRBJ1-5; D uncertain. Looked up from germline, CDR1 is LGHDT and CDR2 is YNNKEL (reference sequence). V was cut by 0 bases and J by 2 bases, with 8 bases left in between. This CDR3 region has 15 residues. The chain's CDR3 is CASSQDSRGNQPQHF. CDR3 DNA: TGTGCCAGCAGCCAAGATAGCCGGGGCAATCAGCCCCAGCATTTT.

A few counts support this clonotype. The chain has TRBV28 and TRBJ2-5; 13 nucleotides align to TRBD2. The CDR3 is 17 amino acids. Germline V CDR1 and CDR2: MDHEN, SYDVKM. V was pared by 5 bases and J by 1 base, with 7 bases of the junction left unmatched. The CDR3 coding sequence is TGTGCCAGCAGTCCTGGACTAGCGGGAGATGGCCAAGAGACCCAGTACTTC. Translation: CASSPGLAGDGQETQYF.

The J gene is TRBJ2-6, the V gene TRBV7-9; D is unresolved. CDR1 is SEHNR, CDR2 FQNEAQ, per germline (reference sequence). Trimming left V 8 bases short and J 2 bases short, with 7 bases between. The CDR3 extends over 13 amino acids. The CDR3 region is CASDPPGANVLTF. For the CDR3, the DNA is TGTGCCAGCGACCCCCCTGGGGCCAACGTCCTGACTTTC.

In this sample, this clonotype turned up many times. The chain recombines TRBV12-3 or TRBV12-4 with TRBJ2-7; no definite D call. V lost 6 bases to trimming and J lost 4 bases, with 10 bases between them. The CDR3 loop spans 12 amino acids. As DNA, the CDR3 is TGTGCCAGCAGCCGTCAGGCTTACGAGCAGTACTTC. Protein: CASSRQAYEQYF.

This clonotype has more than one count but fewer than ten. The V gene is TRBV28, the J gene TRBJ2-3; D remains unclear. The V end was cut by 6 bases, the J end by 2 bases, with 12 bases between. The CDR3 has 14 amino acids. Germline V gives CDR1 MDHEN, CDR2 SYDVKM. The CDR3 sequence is CASSLRTNTDTQYF. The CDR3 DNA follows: TGTGCCAGCAGCCTAAGGACCAACACAGATACGCAGTATTTT.

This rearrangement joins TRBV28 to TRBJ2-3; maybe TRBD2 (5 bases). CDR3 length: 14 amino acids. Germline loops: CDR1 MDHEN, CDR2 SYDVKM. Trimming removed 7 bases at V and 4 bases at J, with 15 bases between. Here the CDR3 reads CASIFRGAPDTQYF. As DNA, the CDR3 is TGTGCCAGCATTTTCCGGGGAGCCCCAGATACGCAGTATTTT.

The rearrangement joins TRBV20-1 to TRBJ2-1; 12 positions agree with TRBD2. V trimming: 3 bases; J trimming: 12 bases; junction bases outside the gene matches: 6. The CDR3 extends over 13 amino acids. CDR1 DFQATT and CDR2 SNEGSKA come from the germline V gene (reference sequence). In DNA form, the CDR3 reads TGCAGTGCTAGGACTAGCGGGAGCTTGGGGCAGTTCTTC. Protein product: CSARTSGSLGQFF.

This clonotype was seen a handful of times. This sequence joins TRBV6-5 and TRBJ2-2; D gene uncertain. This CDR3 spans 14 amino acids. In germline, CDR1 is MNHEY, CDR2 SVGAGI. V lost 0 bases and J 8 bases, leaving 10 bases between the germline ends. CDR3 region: CASSYSGKTGELFF. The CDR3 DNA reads TGTGCCAGCAGTTACTCGGGGAAGACTGGGGAGCTGTTTTTT.

The CDR3 region has the DNA TGCAGCGTTGAACAGGACAGGGGGCCCCAAGAGACCCAGTACTTC. This gives the protein CSVEQDRGPQETQYF. This chain connects TRBV29-1 to TRBJ2-5, with 11 bases matching TRBD1. The CDR3 loop spans 15 amino acids. The germline CDR1 and CDR2 sequences are SQVTM and ANQGSEA. The trim removed 2 bases at V and 1 base at J, leaving 3 bases unmatched.

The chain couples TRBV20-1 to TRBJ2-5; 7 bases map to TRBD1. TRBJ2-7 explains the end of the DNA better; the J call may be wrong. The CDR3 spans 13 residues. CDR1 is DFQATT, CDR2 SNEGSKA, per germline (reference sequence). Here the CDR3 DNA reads TGCAGTGCTAGGCCCAGGGGGAACTACGAGCAGTACTTC. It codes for CSARPRGNYEQYF.

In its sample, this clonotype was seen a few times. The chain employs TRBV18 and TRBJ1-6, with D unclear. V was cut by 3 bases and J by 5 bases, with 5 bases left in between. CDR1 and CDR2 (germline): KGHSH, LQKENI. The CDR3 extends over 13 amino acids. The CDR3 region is CASSPKDNSPLHF. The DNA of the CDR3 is TGTGCCAGCTCACCTAAAGATAATTCACCCCTCCACTTT.

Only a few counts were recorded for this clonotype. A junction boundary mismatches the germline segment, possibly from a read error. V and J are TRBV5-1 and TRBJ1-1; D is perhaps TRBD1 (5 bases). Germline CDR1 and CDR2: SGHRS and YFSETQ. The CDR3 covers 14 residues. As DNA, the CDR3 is TGCGCCACCAGCGTAGGGGACGGCAACACTGAAGCTTTCTTT. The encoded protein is CATSVGDGNTEAFF.

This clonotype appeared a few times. The CDR3 DNA reads as TGTGCCAGCAGTGACTGGCCCTGGGACTTGGAAGAGACCCAGTACTTC. It encodes CASSDWPWDLEETQYF. This chain uses TRBV6-1 with TRBJ2-5; D perhaps matches TRBD2 (6 bases). CDR3 length equals 16 residues. Germline V lookup: CDR1 MNHNS, CDR2 SASEGT. Trimming pared 3 bases from V and 3 bases from J, leaving 17 bases between.

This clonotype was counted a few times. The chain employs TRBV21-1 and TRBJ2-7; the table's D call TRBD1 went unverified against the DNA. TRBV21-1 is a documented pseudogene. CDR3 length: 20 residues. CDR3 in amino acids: CASSKGSRTGGITFSYEQYF. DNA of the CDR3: TGTGCCAGCAGCAAAGGGTCCCGGACAGGGGGTATAACCTTCTCCTACGAGCAGTACTTC.

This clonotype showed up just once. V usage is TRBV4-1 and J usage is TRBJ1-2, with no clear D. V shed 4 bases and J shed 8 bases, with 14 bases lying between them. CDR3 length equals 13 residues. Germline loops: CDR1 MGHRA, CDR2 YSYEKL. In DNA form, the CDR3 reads TGCGCCAGCAGCCGAGAGGGATTGAAGGGCTACACCTTC. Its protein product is CASSREGLKGYTF.

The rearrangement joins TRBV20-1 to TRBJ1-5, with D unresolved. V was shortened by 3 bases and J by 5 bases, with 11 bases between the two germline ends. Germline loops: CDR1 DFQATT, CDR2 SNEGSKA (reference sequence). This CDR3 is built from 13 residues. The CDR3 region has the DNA TGCAGTGCTAGTGGCGTCAATGATCAGCCCCAGCATTTT. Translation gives CSASGVNDQPQHF.